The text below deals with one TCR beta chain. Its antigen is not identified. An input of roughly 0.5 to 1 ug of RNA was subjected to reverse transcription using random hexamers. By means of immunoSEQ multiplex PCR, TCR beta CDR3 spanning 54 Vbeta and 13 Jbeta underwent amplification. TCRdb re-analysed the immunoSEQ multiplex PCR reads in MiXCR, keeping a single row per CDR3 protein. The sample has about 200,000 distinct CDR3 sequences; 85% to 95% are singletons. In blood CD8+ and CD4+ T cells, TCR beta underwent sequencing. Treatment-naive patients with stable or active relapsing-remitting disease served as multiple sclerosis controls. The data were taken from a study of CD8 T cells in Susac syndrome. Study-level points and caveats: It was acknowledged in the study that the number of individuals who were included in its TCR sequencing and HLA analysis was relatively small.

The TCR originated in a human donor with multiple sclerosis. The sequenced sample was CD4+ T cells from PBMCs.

CDR3 DNA: TGTGCCACCAGTGATCTCGAGACCCAGTACTTC. Protein product: CATSDLETQYF. The rearrangement links TRBV24-1 to TRBJ2-5; no clear D gene. Germline V gene data show CDR1 as KGHDR and CDR2 as SFDVKD. V was trimmed by 3 bases and J by 5 bases, leaving 3 bases between them. The CDR3 spans 11 residues.